Below, 30 T cell receptor beta chains from the same sample are listed, as sequenced in a study of blood T cell repertoires in COVID-19. The data were produced by immunoSEQ multiplex PCR, yet TCRdb's version contains in-frame clones alone and is incomplete. Here the sample spans about 220,000 clones, approximately 84% being singletons. The sequenced sample was peripheral blood. The receptors shown here come from a man in his forties with active or convalescent COVID-19.

J is TRBJ2-7 and V is TRBV2; maybe TRBD2 (6 bases). The CDR3 extends over 13 amino acids. The ends were cut back, 7 bases at V and 1 base at J, with 11 bases in the middle. Germline V gene lookup returns CDR1 SNHLY and CDR2 FYNNEI. Here the CDR3 reads CASKVGGSYEQYF. The CDR3 bases are TGTGCCAGCAAAGTGGGGGGTTCCTACGAGCAGTACTTC.

The chain links TRBV24-1 to TRBJ2-3; TRBD1 aligns across 12 bases. The V segment lost 4 bases and the J segment 6 bases; nucleotides outside the gene matches: 7. Germline CDR1 is KGHDR and CDR2 is SFDVKD. The CDR3 runs to 16 residues. The CDR3 DNA follows: TGTGCCACCAGTGAACAGGGACAGGGGGCCGGGGATACGCAGTATTTT. Protein: CATSEQGQGAGDTQYF.

This clone is labeled as medium-sized (0.01 to 0.1%). The chain combines TRBV6-4 with TRBJ2-2; 7 bases fit TRBD1. The V segment lost 6 bases and the J segment 6 bases; nucleotides outside the gene matches: 4. This CDR3 is 13 amino acids long. Germline CDR1 reads MRHNA; CDR2 reads SNTAGT. CDR3 in amino acids: CASSTGEAGELFF. CDR3 DNA sequence: TGTGCCAGCAGCACAGGGGAAGCCGGGGAGCTGTTTTTT.

The chain combines TRBV19 with TRBJ1-3; TRBD1 matches 9 bases. The CDR3 is made up of 14 amino acids. The germline V gene has CDR1 LNHDA and CDR2 SQIVND (reference sequence). V was pared by 9 bases and J by 4 bases, with 7 bases of the junction left unmatched. CDR3 bases: TGTGCCAGCACAGGACAGGGGACGGGAAACACCATATATTTT. Translation gives CASTGQGTGNTIYF.

The chain employs TRBV18 and TRBJ2-7; 11 nucleotides align to TRBD1. V lost 3 bases and J lost 5; bases outside the gene matches: 6. The CDR3 loop spans 15 amino acids. Per germline, CDR1 KGHSH and CDR2 LQKENI. Here the CDR3 reads CASSPGTGGYNEQYF. CDR3 sequence (DNA): TGTGCCAGCTCACCTGGGACAGGGGGATATAACGAGCAGTACTTC.

The chain combines TRBV12-3 or TRBV12-4 with TRBJ1-2; D gene ambiguous. Trimming took 3 bases from V and 7 from J, leaving 12 bases between them. CDR3 length: 13 amino acids. The CDR3 bases are TGTGCCAGCAGTTTGGGTCTAGCGAGTGGCTACACCTTC. Translating it yields CASSLGLASGYTF.

The V call is TRBV10-3, the J call TRBJ1-1; possible D gene TRBD1, 5 bases. CDR1 and CDR2 (germline): ENHRY, SYGVKD. CDR3 length: 15 amino acids. Trimming removed 8 bases from V and 2 bases from J, with 18 bases in between. The CDR3 here is CAIRRGMESNTEAFF. The CDR3, as DNA: TGTGCCATCCGGAGGGGTATGGAGTCAAACACTGAAGCTTTCTTT.

The chain has TRBV28 and TRBJ1-1; the D gene is possibly TRBD1 (5 bases). V lost 2 bases and J 4 bases, leaving 11 bases between the germline ends. Germline V gene sequence: CDR1 MDHEN, CDR2 SYDVKM. The CDR3 sequence is 14 residues long. The CDR3 sequence is CASSLRGVGTEAFF. The CDR3 coding sequence is TGTGCCAGCAGTTTACGGGGGGTGGGCACTGAAGCTTTCTTT.

The rearrangement links TRBV11-1 to TRBJ2-5, with D possibly TRBD1 on 5 matching bases. Trimming took off 2 bases at V and 4 bases at J, with 5 bases between the two ends. There are 12 residues in the CDR3. Germline CDR1 reads SGHAT; CDR2 reads FQDESV (reference sequence). In DNA form, the CDR3 reads TGTGCCAGCAGCTTACAGGGAGAGACCCAGTACTTC. This codes for CASSLQGETQYF.

This chain connects TRBV5-1 to TRBJ2-1, with D perhaps matching TRBD2 (6 bases). Trimming left V 7 bases short and J 2 bases short, with 19 bases between. Germline CDR1 reads SGHRS; CDR2 reads YFSETQ. This CDR3 spans 16 amino acids. The CDR3: CASSSARTGAYNEQFF. The CDR3 nucleotides are TGCGCCAGCTCTTCCGCGAGGACGGGAGCCTACAATGAGCAGTTCTTC.

This clone was counted only a few times. The chain joins TRBV7-9 to TRBJ2-2, with 7 bases fitting TRBD2. Germline V gives CDR1 SEHNR, CDR2 FQNEAQ (reference sequence). CDR3 length equals 15 residues. The ends lost 7 bases at V and 5 bases at J; junction bases unmatched: 10. CDR3 amino acids: CASTNNVLATGELFF. The CDR3 nucleotides are TGTGCCAGCACCAACAACGTACTAGCGACCGGGGAGCTGTTTTTT.

The chain joins TRBV5-6 to TRBJ1-2, with 7 bases aligning to TRBD1. CDR1 and CDR2 from the germline V gene are SGHDT and YYEEEE. V lost 6 bases and J lost 2; bases outside the gene matches: 10. The CDR3 length is 15 residues. CDR3 sequence reads: CASNQGQRINYGYTF. For the CDR3, the DNA is TGTGCCAGCAATCAGGGACAGAGAATAAACTATGGCTACACCTTC.

The V call is TRBV5-6, the J call TRBJ1-2, with D possibly TRBD1 on 5 matching bases. The V gene's germline CDR1 is SGHDT and CDR2 YYEEEE. The V and J ends lost 1 base and 6 bases respectively, with 7 bases between them. This CDR3 has 12 residues. CDR3 coding DNA: TGTGCCAGCAGCTTGTCAGGGAATGGCTACACCTTC. The encoded protein is CASSLSGNGYTF.

The rearrangement links TRBV4-1 to TRBJ2-7; D may be TRBD2 (6 bases). V gave up 4 bases and J gave up 6 bases, with 13 bases separating them. The CDR3 sequence is 13 residues long. Germline lookup yields CDR1 MGHRA and CDR2 YSYEKL. The CDR3 loop is CASSPSGVSEQYF. The DNA for the CDR3 is TGCGCCAGCAGCCCATCGGGGGTGTCCGAGCAGTACTTC.

This clone appeared a single time. This chain links TRBV27 with TRBJ1-1; 9 bases match TRBD1. Germline V gene sequence: CDR1 MNHEY, CDR2 SMNVEV (reference sequence). V was pared by 5 bases and J by 6 bases, with 10 bases of the junction left unmatched. The CDR3 runs 15 residues. The DNA for the CDR3 is TGTGCCAGCAGTCCTCTACAGGGGGCGCGGGCTGAAGCTTTCTTT. It is translated as CASSPLQGARAEAFF.

This rearrangement joins TRBV27 to TRBJ1-2; D may be TRBD1 (5 bases). CDR3 length: 15 amino acids. The V and J ends lost 0 bases and 2 bases respectively, with 10 bases between them. Per germline, CDR1 MNHEY and CDR2 SMNVEV (reference sequence). In nucleotides, the CDR3 is TGTGCCAGCAGTTTATCGGGGCACACGAACTATGGCTACACCTTC. It yields the protein CASSLSGHTNYGYTF.

This rearrangement joins TRBV30 to TRBJ2-7; D might be TRBD2 (5 bases). V lost 0 bases and J 2 bases, leaving 8 bases between the germline ends. From germline, CDR1 is GTSNPN and CDR2 SVGIG (reference sequence). The CDR3 has 13 amino acids. The DNA for the CDR3 is TGTGCCTGGAGTGTACACGGGGCCTACGAGCAGTACTTC. It encodes CAWSVHGAYEQYF. Using reference TRBV30 and TRBJ2-7 for the parts outside the CDR3, the full variable domain is SQTIHQWPATLVQPVGSPLSLECTVEGTSNPNLYWYRQAAGRGLQLLFYSVGIGQISSEVPQNLSASRPQDRQFILSSKKLLLSDSGFYLCAWSVHGAYEQYFGPGTRLTVT.

J is TRBJ1-2 and V is TRBV12-3 or TRBV12-4; D gene uncertain. CDR3 length: 12 residues. V was pared by 6 bases and J by 4 bases, with 9 bases between. CDR3 amino acids: CASSLGPYGYTF. CDR3 DNA: TGTGCCAGCAGCCTGGGCCCCTATGGCTACACCTTC.

The V and J genes are TRBV9 and TRBJ2-3, with 12 nucleotides matching TRBD2. Germline CDR1 is SGDLS and CDR2 is YYNGEE. Losses at the gene ends were 1 base for V and 4 bases for J; bases not matched to a gene: 4. The CDR3 has 16 residues. The CDR3 loop is CASSVQLAGGSDTQYF. Written as DNA, the CDR3 is TGTGCCAGCAGCGTACAACTAGCGGGAGGCTCAGATACGCAGTATTTT.

The genes are TRBV11-2 and TRBJ2-5, with 10 positions matching TRBD1. Germline CDR1 and CDR2: SGHAT and FQNNGV. V gave up 1 base and J gave up 5 bases; unmatched junction bases: 4. The CDR3 sequence is 15 residues long. The CDR3 sequence is CASSLGGTGVETQYF. Written as DNA, the CDR3 is TGTGCCAGCAGCTTAGGAGGGACAGGGGTGGAGACCCAGTACTTC.

The CDR3 bases are TGTGCCAGCAGTTTACAGGGGATCCCACCCGGGGAGCTGTTTTTT. Its translation: CASSLQGIPPGELFF. The chain combines TRBV27 with TRBJ2-2; D is possibly TRBD1 (6 bases). V lost 2 bases, J lost 6 bases, and 13 bases lay in between. Germline V gives CDR1 MNHEY, CDR2 SMNVEV (reference sequence). This CDR3 is 15 amino acids long.

The CDR3 DNA sequence: TGTGCCAGCAGCTTACGGACAACTGGAAACACCATATATTTT. It yields the protein CASSLRTTGNTIYF. The chain links TRBV11-2 to TRBJ1-3; D may be TRBD1 (5 bases). CDR3 length: 14 amino acids. CDR1 and CDR2 from the germline V gene are SGHAT and FQNNGV. Trimming stripped 2 bases from V and 2 bases from J, with 7 bases between.

The rearrangement links TRBV7-9 to TRBJ2-5, with TRBD2 matching over 9 bases. The V gene end was trimmed by 0 bases and the J gene end by 5 bases; junction bases not matched to a gene: 4. This CDR3 is built from 15 residues. CDR1 is SEHNR, CDR2 FQNEAQ, per germline (reference sequence). The CDR3 loop is CASSLAVGLAETQYF. The DNA for the CDR3 is TGTGCCAGCAGCTTAGCCGTGGGACTAGCCGAGACCCAGTACTTC. Based on the CDR3 plus reference TRBV7-9 and TRBJ2-5, the full variable domain is DTGVSQNPRHKITKRGQNVTFRCDPISEHNRLYWYRQTLGQGPEFLTYFQNEAQLEKSRLLSDRFSAERPKGSFSTLEIQRTEQGDSAMYLCASSLAVGLAETQYFGPGTRLLVL.

The chain links TRBV5-6 to TRBJ2-3; TRBD1 agrees at 8 bases. Germline V lookup: CDR1 SGHDT, CDR2 YYEEEE. CDR3 length equals 16 residues. V was clipped by 4 bases and J by 4 bases; unmatched bases: 11. CDR3 in amino acids: CASSLLGQGASDTQYF. The CDR3 DNA sequence: TGTGCCAGCAGCCTCTTGGGGCAGGGGGCCTCAGATACGCAGTATTTT.

V is TRBV29-1 and J is TRBJ1-1; 9 nucleotides agree with TRBD1. CDR3 size: 15 residues. CDR1 is SQVTM and CDR2 is ANQGSEA in the germline V gene. Trimming at V came to 7 bases and at J to 0 bases, leaving 9 bases not matched to a gene. The chain's CDR3 is CSGTGGWGMNTEAFF. As DNA, the CDR3 is TGCAGCGGCACAGGGGGCTGGGGTATGAACACTGAAGCTTTCTTT.

J is TRBJ2-7 and V is TRBV27; a weak D match, TRBD1 (6 bases). Trimming stripped 5 bases from V and 6 bases from J, with 14 bases between. CDR3 length equals 13 residues. Germline values: CDR1 MNHEY, CDR2 SMNVEV (reference sequence). The CDR3 DNA reads as TGTGCCAGCAGTGTATTACTGGACAGCGAGCAGTACTTC. This translates into CASSVLLDSEQYF.

The chain employs TRBV5-1 and TRBJ1-6, with 7 positions matching TRBD1. Germline assignment: CDR1 SGHRS and CDR2 YFSETQ. CDR3 size: 14 residues. The junction had 2 bases not matched to a gene; V was cut back by 1 base and J by 7 bases. Written as DNA, the CDR3 is TGCGCCAGCAGCTTGACAGGGGACAATTCACCCCTCCACTTT. It is translated as CASSLTGDNSPLHF.

The chain combines TRBV7-9 with TRBJ1-5; TRBD1 aligns across 7 bases. Trimming at V came to 4 bases and at J to 2 bases, leaving 5 bases not matched to a gene. Germline-derived CDR1 and CDR2 are SEHNR and FQNEAQ (reference sequence). CDR3 length equals 15 residues. CDR3 protein: CASSYDRAGNQPQHF. The CDR3 DNA follows: TGTGCCAGCAGCTATGACAGGGCGGGCAATCAGCCCCAGCATTTT.

J is TRBJ1-1 and V is TRBV19, with 7 bases identical to TRBD1. Germline V gene data show CDR1 as LNHDA and CDR2 as SQIVND (reference sequence). This CDR3 is built from 14 residues. V was pared by 11 bases and J by 5 bases, with 14 bases of the junction left unmatched. The CDR3 DNA reads as TGTGCCGCCCGCCAGGGGGTTGCGAGTACTGAAGCTTTCTTT. Translated, it gives CAARQGVASTEAFF.

This chain links TRBV5-1 with TRBJ2-7, with 9 bases aligning to TRBD1. Germline values: CDR1 SGHRS, CDR2 YFSETQ. The CDR3 loop spans 14 amino acids. V was pared by 5 bases and J by 3 bases, with 6 bases of the junction left unmatched. The CDR3 sequence: CASSKGTGSYEQYF. CDR3 nucleotide sequence: TGCGCCAGCAGTAAGGGGACAGGGAGCTACGAGCAGTACTTC.